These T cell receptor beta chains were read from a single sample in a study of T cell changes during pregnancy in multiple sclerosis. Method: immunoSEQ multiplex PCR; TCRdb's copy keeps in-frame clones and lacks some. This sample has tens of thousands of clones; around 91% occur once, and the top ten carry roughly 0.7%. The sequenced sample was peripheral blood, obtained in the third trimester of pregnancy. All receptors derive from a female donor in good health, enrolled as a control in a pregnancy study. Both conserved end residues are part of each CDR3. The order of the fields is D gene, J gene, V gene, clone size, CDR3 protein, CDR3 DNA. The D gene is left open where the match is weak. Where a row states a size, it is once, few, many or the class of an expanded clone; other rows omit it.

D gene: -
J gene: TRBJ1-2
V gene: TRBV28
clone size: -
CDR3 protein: CASSIGLNYGYTF
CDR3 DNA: TGTGCCAGCAGTATCGGACTTAACTATGGCTACACCTTC

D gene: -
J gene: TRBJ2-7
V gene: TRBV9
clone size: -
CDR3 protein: CASSVDSGRYEQYF
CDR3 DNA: TGTGCCAGCAGCGTAGACTCGGGGAGGTACGAGCAGTACTTC

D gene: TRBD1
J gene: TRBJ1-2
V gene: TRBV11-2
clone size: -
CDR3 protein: CASSLAGTGVYGYTF
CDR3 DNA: TGTGCCAGCAGCTTGGCCGGGACAGGCGTTTACGGCTACACCTTC

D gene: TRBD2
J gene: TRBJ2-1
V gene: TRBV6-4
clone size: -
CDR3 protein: CASSDGAGEGNEQFF
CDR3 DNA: TGTGCCAGCAGTGACGGGGCGGGAGAGGGGAATGAGCAGTTCTTC

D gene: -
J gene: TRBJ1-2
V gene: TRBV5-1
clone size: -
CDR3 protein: CASSGRGDYGYTF
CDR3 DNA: TGCGCCAGCAGCGGGAGGGGAGACTATGGCTACACCTTC

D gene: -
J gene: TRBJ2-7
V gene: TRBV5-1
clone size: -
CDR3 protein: CASSQNQYEQYF
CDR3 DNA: TGCGCCAGCAGCCAAAATCAATACGAGCAGTACTTC

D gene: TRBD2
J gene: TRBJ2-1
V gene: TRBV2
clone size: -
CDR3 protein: CASKSAGGAYNEQFF
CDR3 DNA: TGTGCCAGCAAATCAGCGGGGGGGGCCTACAATGAGCAGTTCTTC

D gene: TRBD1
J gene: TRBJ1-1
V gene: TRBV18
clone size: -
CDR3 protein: CASSPTVRDRDTEAFF
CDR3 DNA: TGTGCCAGCTCACCGACGGTCCGGGACAGGGACACTGAAGCTTTCTTT

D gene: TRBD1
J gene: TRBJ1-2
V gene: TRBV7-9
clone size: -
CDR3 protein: CASSFIGAGGIGYGYTF
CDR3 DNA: TGTGCCAGCAGCTTTATCGGGGCAGGGGGGATTGGCTATGGCTACACCTTC

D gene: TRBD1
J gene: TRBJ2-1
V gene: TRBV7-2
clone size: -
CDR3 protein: CASSFLAPGQGNEQFF
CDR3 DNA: TGTGCCAGCAGCTTCCTCGCACCGGGACAGGGGAATGAGCAGTTCTTC

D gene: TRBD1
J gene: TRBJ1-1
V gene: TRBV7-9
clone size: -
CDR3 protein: CASSLSGQGASNTEAFF
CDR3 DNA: TGTGCCAGCAGCCTTAGCGGACAGGGGGCTTCGAACACTGAAGCTTTCTTT

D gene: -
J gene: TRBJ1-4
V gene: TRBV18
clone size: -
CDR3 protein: CASSRSTTNEKLFF
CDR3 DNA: TGTGCCAGCTCACGAAGCACAACTAATGAAAAACTGTTTTTT

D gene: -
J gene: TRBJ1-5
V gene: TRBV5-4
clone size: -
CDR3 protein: CASSLAGGGNQPQHF
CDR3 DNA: TGTGCCAGCAGCTTGGCGGGCGGGGGCAATCAGCCCCAGCATTTT

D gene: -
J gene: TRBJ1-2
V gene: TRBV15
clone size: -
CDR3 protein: CATSRDRDGYTF
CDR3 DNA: TGTGCCACCAGCAGAGACCGAGATGGCTACACCTTC

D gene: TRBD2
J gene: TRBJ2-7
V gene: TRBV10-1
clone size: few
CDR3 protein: CASSEASGSYEQYF
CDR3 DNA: TGCGCCAGCAGTGAAGCTAGCGGATCCTACGAGCAGTACTTC

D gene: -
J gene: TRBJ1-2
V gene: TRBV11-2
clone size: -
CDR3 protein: CASSLIHANYGYTF
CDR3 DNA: TGTGCCAGCAGCTTAATACACGCTAACTATGGCTACACCTTC

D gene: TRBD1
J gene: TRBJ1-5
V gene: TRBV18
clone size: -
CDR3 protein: CASSLTGTGVQPQHF
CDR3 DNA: TGTGCCAGCTCACTCACCGGGACAGGGGTGCAGCCCCAGCATTTT

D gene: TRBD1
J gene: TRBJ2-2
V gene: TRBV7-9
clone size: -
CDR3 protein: CASSFPGQGWTGELFF
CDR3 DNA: TGTGCCAGCAGCTTCCCCGGACAGGGCTGGACCGGGGAGCTGTTTTTT

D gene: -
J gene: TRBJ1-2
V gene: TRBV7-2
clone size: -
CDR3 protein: CASSLTTGRKRYGYTF
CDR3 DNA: TGTGCCAGCAGCTTAACGACGGGGAGAAAGAGGTATGGCTACACCTTC

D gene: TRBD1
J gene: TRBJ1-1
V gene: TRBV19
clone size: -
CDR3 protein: CASSMGGTGKNTEAFF
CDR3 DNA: TGTGCCAGTAGTATGGGAGGGACAGGGAAGAACACTGAAGCTTTCTTT

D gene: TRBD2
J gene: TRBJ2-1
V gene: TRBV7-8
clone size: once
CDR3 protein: CASSLASSAGGPYEQFF
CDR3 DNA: TGTGCCAGCAGCTTAGCTTCTTCGGCGGGGGGGCCTTATGAGCAGTTCTTC

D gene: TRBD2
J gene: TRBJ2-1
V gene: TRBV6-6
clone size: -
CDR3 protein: CASRSGRNYNEQFF
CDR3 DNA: TGTGCCAGCAGAAGCGGGAGGAACTACAATGAGCAGTTCTTC

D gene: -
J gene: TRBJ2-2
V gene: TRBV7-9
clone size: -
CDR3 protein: CASKSLGANTGELFF
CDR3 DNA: TGTGCCAGCAAAAGCCTAGGAGCGAACACCGGGGAGCTGTTTTTT

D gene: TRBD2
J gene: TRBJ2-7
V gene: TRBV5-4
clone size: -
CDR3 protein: CASSPSGGLSYEQYF
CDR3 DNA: TGTGCCAGCAGCCCCTCGGGGGGGCTCTCGTACGAGCAGTACTTC

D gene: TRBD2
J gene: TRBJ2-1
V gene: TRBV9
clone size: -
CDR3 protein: CASSVVAGTSYNEQFF
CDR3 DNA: TGTGCCAGCAGCGTAGTAGCGGGAACTTCCTACAATGAGCAGTTCTTC

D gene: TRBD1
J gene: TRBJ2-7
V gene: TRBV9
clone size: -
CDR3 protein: CASSVTGGVDEQYF
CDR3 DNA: TGTGCCAGCAGCGTCACAGGGGGCGTCGACGAGCAGTACTTC

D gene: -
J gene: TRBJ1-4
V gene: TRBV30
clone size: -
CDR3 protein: CAWNPPLVRFNEKLFF
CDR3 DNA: TGTGCCTGGAATCCCCCTTTAGTACGGTTTAATGAAAAACTGTTTTTT

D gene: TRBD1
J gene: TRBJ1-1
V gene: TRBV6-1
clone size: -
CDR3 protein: CASSRQGANTEAFF
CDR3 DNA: TGTGCCAGCAGCCGACAGGGGGCGAACACTGAAGCTTTCTTT

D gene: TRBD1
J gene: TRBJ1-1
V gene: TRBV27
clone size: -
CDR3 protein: CASSPRQGRDERAFF
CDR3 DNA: TGTGCCAGCAGCCCTAGACAGGGTCGGGATGAGCGTGCTTTCTTT

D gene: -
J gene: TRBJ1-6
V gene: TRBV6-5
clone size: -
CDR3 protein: CASSSRRGGNSPLHF
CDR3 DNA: TGTGCCAGCAGTTCTCGCCGGGGTGGTAATTCACCCCTCCACTTT

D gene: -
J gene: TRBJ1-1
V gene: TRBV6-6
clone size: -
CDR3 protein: CASTDGVTEAFF
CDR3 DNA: TGTGCCAGCACCGACGGGGTGACTGAAGCTTTCTTT

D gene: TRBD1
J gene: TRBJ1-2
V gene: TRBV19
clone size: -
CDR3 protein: CASSIQGQGSGYTF
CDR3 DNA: TGTGCCAGTAGTATCCAGGGACAGGGTAGTGGCTACACCTTC

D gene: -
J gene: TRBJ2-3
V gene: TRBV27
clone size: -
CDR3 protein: CASSTYSTDTQYF
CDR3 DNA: TGTGCCAGCAGCACCTATAGCACAGATACGCAGTATTTT

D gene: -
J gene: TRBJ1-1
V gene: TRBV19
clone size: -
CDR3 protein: CASSFSGVGGAEAFF
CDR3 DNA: TGTGCCAGTAGTTTTAGCGGGGTAGGGGGGGCTGAAGCTTTCTTT

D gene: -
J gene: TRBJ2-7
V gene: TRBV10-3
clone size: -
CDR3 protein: CAISRAIPDEQYF
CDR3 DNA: TGTGCCATCAGCAGGGCCATCCCCGACGAGCAGTACTTC

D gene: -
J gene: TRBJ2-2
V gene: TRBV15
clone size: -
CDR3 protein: CATSRDGQWGGLGTGELFF
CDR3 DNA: TGTGCCACCAGCAGAGATGGACAGTGGGGGGGACTTGGGACCGGGGAGCTGTTTTTT

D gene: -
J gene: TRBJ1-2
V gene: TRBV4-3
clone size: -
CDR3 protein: CASSPLSSEVDLAGYTF
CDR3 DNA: TGCGCCAGCAGCCCCCTCTCATCAGAGGTGGATCTGGCGGGCTACACCTTC

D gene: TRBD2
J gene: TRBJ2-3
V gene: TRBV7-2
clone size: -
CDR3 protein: CASSFQSGTSSTDTQYF
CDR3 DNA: TGTGCCAGCAGCTTTCAAAGCGGGACCTCTAGCACAGATACGCAGTATTTT

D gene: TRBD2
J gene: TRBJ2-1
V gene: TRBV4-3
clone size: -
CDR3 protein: CASSYGLAVYNEQFF
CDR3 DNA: TGCGCCAGCAGTTACGGACTAGCGGTTTACAATGAGCAGTTCTTC

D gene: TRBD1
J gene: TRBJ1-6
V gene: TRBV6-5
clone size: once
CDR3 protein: CASSYQGASSPLHF
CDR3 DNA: TGTGCCAGCAGTTACCAGGGGGCCTCTTCACCCCTCCACTTT

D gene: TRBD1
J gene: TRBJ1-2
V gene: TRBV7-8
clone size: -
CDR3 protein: CASSLDRVGYTF
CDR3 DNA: TGTGCCAGCAGTTTAGACAGGGTTGGCTACACCTTC

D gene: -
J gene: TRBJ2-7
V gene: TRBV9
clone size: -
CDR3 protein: CASKGAGYEQYF
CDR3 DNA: TGTGCCAGCAAAGGGGCCGGGTACGAGCAGTACTTC

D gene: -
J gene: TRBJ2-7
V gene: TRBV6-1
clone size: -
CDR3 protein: CASSEPGRGSYEQYF
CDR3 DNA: TGTGCCAGCAGTGAACCTGGCAGGGGCTCCTACGAGCAGTACTTC

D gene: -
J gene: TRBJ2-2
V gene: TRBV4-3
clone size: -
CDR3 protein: CASSQEGTALNTGELFF
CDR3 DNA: TGCGCCAGCAGCCAAGAGGGCACAGCTTTGAACACCGGGGAGCTGTTTTTT

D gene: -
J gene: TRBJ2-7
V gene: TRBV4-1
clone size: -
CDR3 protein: CASSQVHLTYEQYF
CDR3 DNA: TGCGCCAGCAGCCAAGTTCACTTAACCTACGAGCAGTACTTC

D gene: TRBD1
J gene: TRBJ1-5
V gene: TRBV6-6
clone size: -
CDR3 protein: CASSYDRGGQPQHF
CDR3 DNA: TGTGCCAGCAGTTATGACAGGGGAGGGCAGCCCCAGCATTTT

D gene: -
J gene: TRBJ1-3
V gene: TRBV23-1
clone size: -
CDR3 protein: CASSYAGRSGNTIYF
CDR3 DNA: TGCGCCAGCAGTTATGCGGGTAGATCTGGAAACACCATATATTTT

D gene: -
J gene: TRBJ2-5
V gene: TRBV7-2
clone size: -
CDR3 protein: CASSLAGRSETQYF
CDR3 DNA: TGTGCCAGCAGCTTAGCGGGTCGGAGCGAGACCCAGTACTTC

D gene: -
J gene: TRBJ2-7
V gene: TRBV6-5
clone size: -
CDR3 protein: CASSPPRAYEQYF
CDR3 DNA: TGTGCCAGCAGTCCCCCCAGGGCCTACGAGCAGTACTTC

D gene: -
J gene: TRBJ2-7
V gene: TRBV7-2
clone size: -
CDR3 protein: CASSSRASYEQYF
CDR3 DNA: TGTGCCAGCAGCTCACGCGCGTCCTACGAGCAGTACTTC

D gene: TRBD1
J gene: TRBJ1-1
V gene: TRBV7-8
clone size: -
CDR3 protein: CASSRDRYRTEAFF
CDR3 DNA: TGTGCCAGTTCCCGGGACAGGTATAGGACTGAAGCTTTCTTT

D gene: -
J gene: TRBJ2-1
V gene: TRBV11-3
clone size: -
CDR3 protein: CASSSRTGNAYNEQFF
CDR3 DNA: TGTGCCAGCAGCTCACGGACCGGGAACGCCTACAATGAGCAGTTCTTC